This TCR beta chain was profiled in a study of Graves' ophthalmopathy and Graves' hyperthyroidism. This clonotype was observed many times. After removal of 6 bases from V and 0 bases from J, the junction contained 11 bases not matched to a gene. This CDR3 is built from 17 residues. Germline loops: CDR1 DFQATT, CDR2 SNEGSKA (reference sequence). Beta-chain TCR CDR3 regions were amplified from RNA transcripts. Investigators did first-round RT-PCR with HTBI primers, then second-round multiplex PCR. MiXCR, run by TCRdb on the multiplex PCR reads, gives a single entry per CDR3 protein. Of 350,000 or so distinct CDR3 sequences listed, under 20% were seen once; the top ten hold approximately 13%.

The chain uses TRBV20-1 and TRBJ1-5, with TRBD1 matching over 10 bases. Sequencing was performed on peripheral blood. This TCR was sampled from an adult man with Graves' ophthalmopathy. The DNA of the CDR3 is TGCAGTGCAAACGGACAGGGGGGAGCTTATAGCAATCAGCCCCAGCATTTT. As protein: CSANGQGGAYSNQPQHF.